This T cell receptor beta chain was identified during a study of radiation and T cells in renal cell carcinoma. Clones were read by immunoSEQ multiplex PCR, and TCRdb kept only the in-frame ones, dropping some. This sample has 15,000 or so clones, with approximately 56% found just once. Germline values: CDR1 MNHEY, CDR2 SMNVEV (reference sequence). This CDR3 spans 17 amino acids. Unmatched junction bases numbered 13, after V lost 5 bases and J lost 5 bases. Treatment: treatment-naive control, cytoreductive nephrectomy. This sequence joins TRBV27 and TRBJ2-1, with 9 bases matching TRBD2. The sequence came from a man in his 60s with renal cell carcinoma. The starting material was tumor tissue, obtained from a patient whose treatment was nephrectomy without radiotherapy. The CDR3 bases are TGTGCCAGCAGTACCTCTGGCGGGAGGGCCGTAAACAATGAGCAGTTCTTC. Translation: CASSTSGGRAVNNEQFF.